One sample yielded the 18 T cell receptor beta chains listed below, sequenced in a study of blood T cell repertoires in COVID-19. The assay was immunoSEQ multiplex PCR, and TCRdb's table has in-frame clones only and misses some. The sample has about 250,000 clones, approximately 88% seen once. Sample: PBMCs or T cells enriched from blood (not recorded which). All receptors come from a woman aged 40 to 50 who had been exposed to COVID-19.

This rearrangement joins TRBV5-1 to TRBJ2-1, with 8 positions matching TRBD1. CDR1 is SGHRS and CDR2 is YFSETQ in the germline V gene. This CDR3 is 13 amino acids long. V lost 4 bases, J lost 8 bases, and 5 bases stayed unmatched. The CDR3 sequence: CASSPTGVHEQFF. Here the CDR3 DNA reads TGCGCCAGCAGCCCGACAGGGGTCCATGAGCAGTTCTTC.

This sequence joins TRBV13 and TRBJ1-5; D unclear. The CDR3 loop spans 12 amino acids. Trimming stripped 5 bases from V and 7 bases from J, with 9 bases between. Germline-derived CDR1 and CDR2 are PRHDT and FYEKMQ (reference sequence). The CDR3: CASSAHEQPQHF. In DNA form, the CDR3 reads TGTGCCAGCAGCGCGCATGAGCAGCCCCAGCATTTT.

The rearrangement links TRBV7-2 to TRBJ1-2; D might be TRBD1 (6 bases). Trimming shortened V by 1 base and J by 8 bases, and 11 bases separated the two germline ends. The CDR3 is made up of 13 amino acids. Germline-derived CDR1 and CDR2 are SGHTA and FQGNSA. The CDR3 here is CASSLGGRAGYTF. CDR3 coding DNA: TGTGCCAGCAGCTTAGGGGGGCGGGCCGGCTACACCTTC.

CDR3 bases: TGTGCCAGCAGTTTACCAGTTTCACCCCTCCACTTT. Translated, it gives CASSLPVSPLHF. The chain joins TRBV28 to TRBJ1-6; D not resolved. This CDR3 is built from 12 residues. Germline lookup yields CDR1 MDHEN and CDR2 SYDVKM. V was pared by 2 bases and J by 9 bases, with 5 bases between.

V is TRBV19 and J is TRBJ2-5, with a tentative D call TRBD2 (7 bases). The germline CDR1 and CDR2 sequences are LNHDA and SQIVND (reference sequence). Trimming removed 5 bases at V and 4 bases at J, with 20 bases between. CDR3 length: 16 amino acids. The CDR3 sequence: CASSHLQGGGPETQYF. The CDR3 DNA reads TGTGCCAGTAGTCACCTACAAGGGGGGGGCCCAGAGACCCAGTACTTC.

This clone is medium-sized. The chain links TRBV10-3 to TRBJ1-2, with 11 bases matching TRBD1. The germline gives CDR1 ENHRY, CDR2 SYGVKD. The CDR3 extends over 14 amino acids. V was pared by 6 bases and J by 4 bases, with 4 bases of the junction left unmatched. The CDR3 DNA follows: TGTGCCATCAGCCTCGGACAGGGGGCCTATGGCTACACCTTC. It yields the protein CAISLGQGAYGYTF.

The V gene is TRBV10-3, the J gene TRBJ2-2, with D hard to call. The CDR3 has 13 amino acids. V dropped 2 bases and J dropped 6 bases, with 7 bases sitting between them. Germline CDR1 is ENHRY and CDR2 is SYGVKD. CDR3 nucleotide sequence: TGTGCCATCAGTGAGACTAACCCCGGGGAGCTGTTTTTT. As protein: CAISETNPGELFF.

CDR3 DNA: TGTGCCAGCGCCGAAACTAAACAAAATGAAAAACTGTTTTTT. It codes for CASAETKQNEKLFF. The rearrangement links TRBV7-9 to TRBJ1-4; unclear D gene. CDR3 length equals 14 residues. Trimming took 8 bases from V and 5 from J, leaving 15 bases between them. Germline CDR1 and CDR2: SEHNR and FQNEAQ (reference sequence).

The CDR3 is CASSLEAGLETQYF. DNA for the CDR3: TGCGCCAGCAGCCTGGAAGCGGGATTGGAGACCCAGTACTTC. This rearrangement joins TRBV4-3 to TRBJ2-5; 7 nucleotides align to TRBD2. Germline-derived CDR1 and CDR2 are LGHNA and YSLEER. This CDR3 region has 14 residues. The junction had 7 bases not matched to a gene; V was cut back by 4 bases and J by 5 bases.

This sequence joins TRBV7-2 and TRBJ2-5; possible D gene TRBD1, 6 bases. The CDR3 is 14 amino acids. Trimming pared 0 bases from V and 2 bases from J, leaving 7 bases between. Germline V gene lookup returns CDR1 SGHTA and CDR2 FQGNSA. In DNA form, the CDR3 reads TGTGCCAGCAGCTTAGCGAGGGGGCAAGAGACCCAGTACTTC. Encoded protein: CASSLARGQETQYF.

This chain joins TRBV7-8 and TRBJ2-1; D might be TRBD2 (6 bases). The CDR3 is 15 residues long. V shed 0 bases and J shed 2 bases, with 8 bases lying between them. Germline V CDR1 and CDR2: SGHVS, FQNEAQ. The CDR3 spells CASSLATRAYNEQFF. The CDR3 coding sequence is TGTGCCAGCAGCTTAGCGACTAGAGCCTACAATGAGCAGTTCTTC.

CDR3 sequence (DNA): TGTGCCAGCAGTGTTCTCGAGGGGGTACCCTACGAGCAGTACTTC. This encodes CASSVLEGVPYEQYF. The chain recombines TRBV25-1 with TRBJ2-7, with D possibly being TRBD1 (6 bases). The CDR3 covers 15 residues. The germline V gene has CDR1 MGHDK and CDR2 SYGVNS. V was cut by 4 bases and J by 2 bases, with 15 bases left in between.

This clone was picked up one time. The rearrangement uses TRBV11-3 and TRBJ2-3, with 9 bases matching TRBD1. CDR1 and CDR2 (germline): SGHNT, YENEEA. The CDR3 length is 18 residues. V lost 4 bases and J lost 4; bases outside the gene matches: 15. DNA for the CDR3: TGTGCCAGCAGCTCTCTCTGGTCCGACAGGGGGACGGCAGATACGCAGTATTTT. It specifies CASSSLWSDRGTADTQYF.

CDR3 coding DNA: TGTGCCAGCAGCTTATCTGCCGCGTCAGAGACCCAGTACTTC. Protein: CASSLSAASETQYF. This chain links TRBV7-3 with TRBJ2-5, with unresolved D. CDR1 SGHTA and CDR2 FQGTGA come from the germline V gene. This CDR3 comprises 14 residues. The V gene lost 2 bases and the J gene lost 4 bases, with 11 bases spanning the gap.

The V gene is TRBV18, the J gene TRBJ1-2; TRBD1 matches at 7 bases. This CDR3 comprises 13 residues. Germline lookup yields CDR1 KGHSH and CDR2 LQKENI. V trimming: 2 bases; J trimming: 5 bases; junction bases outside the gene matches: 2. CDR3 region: CASSPEQGYGYTF. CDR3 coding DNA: TGTGCCAGCTCACCAGAACAGGGGTATGGCTACACCTTC.

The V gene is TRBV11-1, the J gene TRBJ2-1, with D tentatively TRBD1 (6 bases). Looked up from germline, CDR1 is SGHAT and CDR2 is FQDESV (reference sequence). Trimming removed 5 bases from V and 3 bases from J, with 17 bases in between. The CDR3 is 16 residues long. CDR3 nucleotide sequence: TGTGCCAGCAGCCATGGACAGACCTACCGCTACAATGAGCAGTTCTTC. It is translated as CASSHGQTYRYNEQFF.

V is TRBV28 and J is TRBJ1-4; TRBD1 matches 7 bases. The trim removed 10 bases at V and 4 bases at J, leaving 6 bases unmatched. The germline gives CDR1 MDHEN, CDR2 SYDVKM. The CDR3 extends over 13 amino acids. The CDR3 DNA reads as TGTGCCACCGACACAGGGGTTAATGAAAAACTGTTTTTT. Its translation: CATDTGVNEKLFF.

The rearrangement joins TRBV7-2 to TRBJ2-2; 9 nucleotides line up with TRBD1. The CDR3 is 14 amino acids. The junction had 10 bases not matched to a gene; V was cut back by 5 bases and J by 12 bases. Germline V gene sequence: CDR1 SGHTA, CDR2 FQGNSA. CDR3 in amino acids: CASSTGGGRGKLFF. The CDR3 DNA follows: TGTGCCAGCAGCACAGGGGGCGGGAGAGGGAAGCTGTTTTTT.